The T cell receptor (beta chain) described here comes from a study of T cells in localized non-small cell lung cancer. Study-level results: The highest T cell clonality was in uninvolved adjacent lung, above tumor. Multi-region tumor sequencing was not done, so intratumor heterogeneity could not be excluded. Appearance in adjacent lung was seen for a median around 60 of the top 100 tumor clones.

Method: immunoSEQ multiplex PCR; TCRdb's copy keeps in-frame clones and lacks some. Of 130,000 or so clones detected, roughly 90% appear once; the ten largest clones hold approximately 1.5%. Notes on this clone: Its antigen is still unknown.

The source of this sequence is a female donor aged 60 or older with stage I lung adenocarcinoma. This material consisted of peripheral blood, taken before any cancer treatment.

The CDR3 sequence is CASSSREETQYF. DNA for the CDR3: TGTGCCAGCAGTTCCCGCGAAGAGACCCAGTACTTC. The chain uses TRBV6-6 and TRBJ2-5; D is uncertain. V lost 4 bases and J lost 3, with 6 bases in between. Germline loops: CDR1 MNHNY, CDR2 SVGAGI (reference sequence). There are 12 residues in the CDR3.